The entry below gives a single TCR beta chain sequence along with its context. Its specificity is not known. The method was immunoSEQ multiplex PCR; TCRdb's version includes in-frame clones alone and lacks a portion of them. Counted here are about 59,000 clones, 89% occurring once; the ten biggest clones make up 5% to 6.5%. This sample was taken from a study of T cell responses to AZD1222 COVID-19 vaccine. Study results and caveats: Spike-specific TCR breadth rose after two AZD1222 doses, and depth rose as well. Reports say nearly half of spike-specific TCRs go after unmutated variant regions.

J gave up 11 bases and V 0 bases, and 5 bases lay outside the gene matches. The CDR3 spans 14 residues. The germline CDR1 and CDR2 sequences are SGHRS and YFSETQ. The receptor's source is an adult who received the AZD1222 COVID-19 vaccine. The rearrangement joins TRBV5-1 to TRBJ1-6, with TRBD1 matching over 7 bases. This sample comprised peripheral blood, obtained 28 days after the second AZD1222 dose. Here the CDR3 reads CASSLEGADPPLHF. The CDR3 DNA follows: TGCGCCAGCAGCTTGGAGGGGGCCGATCCACCCCTCCACTTT.